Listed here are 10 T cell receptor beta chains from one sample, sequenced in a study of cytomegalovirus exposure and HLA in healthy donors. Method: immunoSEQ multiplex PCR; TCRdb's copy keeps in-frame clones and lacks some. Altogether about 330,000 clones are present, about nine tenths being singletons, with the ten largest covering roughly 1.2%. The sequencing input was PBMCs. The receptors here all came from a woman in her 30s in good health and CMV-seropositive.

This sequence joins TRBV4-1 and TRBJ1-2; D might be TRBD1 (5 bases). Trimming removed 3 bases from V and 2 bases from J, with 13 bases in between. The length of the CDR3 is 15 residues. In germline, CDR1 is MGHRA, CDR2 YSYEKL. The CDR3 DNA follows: TGCGCCAGCAGCCACGACCTACAGGTGAACTATGGCTACACCTTC. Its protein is CASSHDLQVNYGYTF.

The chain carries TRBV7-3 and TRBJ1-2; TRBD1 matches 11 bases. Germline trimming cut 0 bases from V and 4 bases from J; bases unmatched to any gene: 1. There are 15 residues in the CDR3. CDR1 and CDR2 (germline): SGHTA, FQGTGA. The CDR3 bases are TGTGCCAGCAGCTTAACGGGGACAGGGGGCTATGGCTACACCTTC. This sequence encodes CASSLTGTGGYGYTF.

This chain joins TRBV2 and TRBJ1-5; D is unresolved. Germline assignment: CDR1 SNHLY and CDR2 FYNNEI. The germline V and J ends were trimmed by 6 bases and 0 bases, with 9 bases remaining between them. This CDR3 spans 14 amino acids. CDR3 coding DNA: TGTGCCAGCAGAGCGGAGTTTAGCAATCAGCCCCAGCATTTT. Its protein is CASRAEFSNQPQHF.

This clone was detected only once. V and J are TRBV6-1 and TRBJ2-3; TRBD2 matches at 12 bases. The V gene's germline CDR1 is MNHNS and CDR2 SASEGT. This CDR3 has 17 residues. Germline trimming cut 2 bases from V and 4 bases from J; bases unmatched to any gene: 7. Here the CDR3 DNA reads TGTGCCAGCAGTGAATCCCGGCTAGCGGGAGGGCCAGATACGCAGTATTTT. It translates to CASSESRLAGGPDTQYF.

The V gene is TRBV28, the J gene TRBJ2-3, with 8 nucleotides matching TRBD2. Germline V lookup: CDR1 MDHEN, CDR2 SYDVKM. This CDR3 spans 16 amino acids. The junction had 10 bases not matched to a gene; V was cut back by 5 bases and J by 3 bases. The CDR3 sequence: CASSPWGGGQTDTQYF. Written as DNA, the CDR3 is TGTGCCAGCAGTCCTTGGGGCGGGGGGCAAACAGATACGCAGTATTTT.

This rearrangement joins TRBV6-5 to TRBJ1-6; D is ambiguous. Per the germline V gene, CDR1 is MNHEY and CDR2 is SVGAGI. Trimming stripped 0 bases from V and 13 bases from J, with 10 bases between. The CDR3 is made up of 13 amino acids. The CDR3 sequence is CASSYSANIPLHF. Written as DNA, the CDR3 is TGTGCCAGCAGTTACTCGGCGAACATCCCCCTCCACTTT.

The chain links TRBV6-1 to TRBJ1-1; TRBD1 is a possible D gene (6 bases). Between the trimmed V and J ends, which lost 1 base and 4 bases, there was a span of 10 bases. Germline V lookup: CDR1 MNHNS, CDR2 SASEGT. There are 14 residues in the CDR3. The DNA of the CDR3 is TGTGCCAGCAGTGAAGTTAGGGGGAGCACTGAAGCTTTCTTT. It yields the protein CASSEVRGSTEAFF.

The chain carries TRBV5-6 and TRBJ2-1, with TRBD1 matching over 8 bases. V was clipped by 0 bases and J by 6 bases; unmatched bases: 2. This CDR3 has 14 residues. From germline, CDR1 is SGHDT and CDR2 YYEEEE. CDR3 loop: CASSLGQGANEQFF. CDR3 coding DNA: TGTGCCAGCAGCTTGGGTCAGGGGGCCAATGAGCAGTTCTTC.

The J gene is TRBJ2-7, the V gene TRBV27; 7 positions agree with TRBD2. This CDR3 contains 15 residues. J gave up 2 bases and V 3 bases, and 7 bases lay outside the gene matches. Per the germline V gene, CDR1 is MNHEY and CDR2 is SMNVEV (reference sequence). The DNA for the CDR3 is TGTGCCAGCAGTTTGATTCGCGGGAGCACCTACGAGCAGTACTTC. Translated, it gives CASSLIRGSTYEQYF.

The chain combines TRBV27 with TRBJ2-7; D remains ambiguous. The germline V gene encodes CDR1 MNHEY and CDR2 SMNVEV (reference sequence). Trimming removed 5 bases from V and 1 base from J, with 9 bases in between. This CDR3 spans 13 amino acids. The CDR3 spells CASSPQSSYEQYF. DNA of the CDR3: TGTGCCAGCAGTCCCCAGAGTTCCTACGAGCAGTACTTC.